Listed below are T cell receptor beta chains from one sample, sequenced in a study of spatial heterogeneity in lung cancer. A single record per CDR3 protein comes from TCRdb applying MiXCR to the 5' RACE reads. The data contain about 35,000 distinct CDR3 sequences, approximately 3.1% of them singletons. The specimen comprised normal lung tissue next to the tumor, sampled at surgery. Receptor source: a male donor with early-stage non-small cell lung cancer. Both conserved end residues are part of each CDR3. The D gene is left open where the match is weak. The listing skips clone size in some rows; elsewhere it reads once, few, many or a size class.

v_gene: TRBV19
abundance: .
d_gene: TRBD1
j_gene: TRBJ1-5
CDR3nt: TGTGCCAGTAGTATCTGGACAGGGAGAAATCAGCCCCAGCATTTT
CDR3aa: CASSIWTGRNQPQHF

v_gene: TRBV9
abundance: many
d_gene: .
j_gene: TRBJ2-5
CDR3nt: TGTGCCAGCAGCGTGAGTGGCCAAGAGACCCAGTACTTC
CDR3aa: CASSVSGQETQYF

v_gene: TRBV5-1
abundance: many
d_gene: .
j_gene: TRBJ2-6
CDR3nt: TGCGCCAGCAGCCAATCCGACGGACAGATTTTCAGCTCTGGGGCCAACGTCCTGACTTTC
CDR3aa: CASSQSDGQIFSSGANVLTF

v_gene: TRBV6-5
abundance: many
d_gene: TRBD1
j_gene: TRBJ2-2
CDR3nt: TGTGCCAGCAGGATAGCCGGGACAGAGAACACCGGGGAGCTGTTTTTT
CDR3aa: CASRIAGTENTGELFF

v_gene: TRBV18
abundance: many
d_gene: .
j_gene: TRBJ1-5
CDR3nt: TGTGCCAGCTCACCACAGGGGGGTGATCAGCCCCAGCATTTT
CDR3aa: CASSPQGGDQPQHF

v_gene: TRBV6-6
abundance: many
d_gene: .
j_gene: TRBJ2-3
CDR3nt: TGTGCCAGCAGTTACAATCTAGCGCAAAAAACAGATACGCAGTATTTT
CDR3aa: CASSYNLAQKTDTQYF

v_gene: TRBV10-3
abundance: many
d_gene: TRBD1
j_gene: TRBJ1-3
CDR3nt: TGTGCCATTGGGACAGGAAACTCTGGAAACACCATATATTTT
CDR3aa: CAIGTGNSGNTIYF

v_gene: TRBV19
abundance: once
d_gene: TRBD1
j_gene: TRBJ1-5
CDR3nt: TGTGCCAGTAGTATCTGGACAGGGAGAAATCAGCCCCAGCAATTT
CDR3aa: CASSIWTGRNQPQQF

v_gene: TRBV10-3
abundance: many
d_gene: TRBD1
j_gene: TRBJ1-4
CDR3nt: TGTGCCTCGAGCCGGGACAGGGGTGAAAAACTGTTTTTT
CDR3aa: CASSRDRGEKLFF

v_gene: TRBV5-1
abundance: many
d_gene: TRBD2
j_gene: TRBJ2-3
CDR3nt: TGCGCCAGCAGAAGACTAGCGGGGAGCCCCGGCACAGATACGCAGTATTTT
CDR3aa: CASRRLAGSPGTDTQYF

v_gene: TRBV29-1
abundance: few
d_gene: TRBD1
j_gene: TRBJ2-1
CDR3nt: TGCAGCGTCGCCGGGACAGCTAGCTCCTACAATGAGCAGTTCTTC
CDR3aa: CSVAGTASSYNEQFF

v_gene: TRBV6-2/TRBV6-3
abundance: many
d_gene: TRBD1
j_gene: TRBJ1-5
CDR3nt: TGTGCCAGCCGATCCGGGACAGGGACTAATCAGCCCCAGCATTTT
CDR3aa: CASRSGTGTNQPQHF

v_gene: TRBV5-8
abundance: many
d_gene: TRBD1
j_gene: TRBJ2-1
CDR3nt: TGTGCCAGCAGCTTGCCGGGACAGGGGGCCTACAATGAGCAGTTCTTC
CDR3aa: CASSLPGQGAYNEQFF

v_gene: TRBV27
abundance: many
d_gene: TRBD1
j_gene: TRBJ1-3
CDR3nt: TGTGCCAGCCGCCCCGGGACAGCTGGAAACACCATATATTTT
CDR3aa: CASRPGTAGNTIYF

v_gene: TRBV5-1
abundance: many
d_gene: .
j_gene: TRBJ1-1
CDR3nt: TGCGCCAGCAGCTCTATCGACGGGAACACTGAAGCTTTCTTT
CDR3aa: CASSSIDGNTEAFF

v_gene: TRBV7-2
abundance: many
d_gene: .
j_gene: TRBJ1-5
CDR3nt: TGTGCCAGCAGCTCTCAGGGACTTCAGCCCCAGCATTTT
CDR3aa: CASSSQGLQPQHF

v_gene: TRBV2
abundance: .
d_gene: .
j_gene: TRBJ1-4
CDR3nt: TGTGCCAGCAGTGAGGGGCAGGGTGTAGTGGAAAAACTGTTTTTT
CDR3aa: CASSEGQGVVEKLFF

v_gene: TRBV2
abundance: many
d_gene: .
j_gene: TRBJ1-2
CDR3nt: TGTGCCAGCAGTGAAAGAGGGACATACCCGACCTATGGCTACACCTTC
CDR3aa: CASSERGTYPTYGYTF

v_gene: TRBV20-1
abundance: many
d_gene: .
j_gene: TRBJ1-2
CDR3nt: TGCAGTGCTATAGATCAGGGCCGTCCTTGGTATGGCTACACCTTC
CDR3aa: CSAIDQGRPWYGYTF

v_gene: TRBV9
abundance: many
d_gene: .
j_gene: TRBJ2-6
CDR3nt: TGTGCCAGCAGCGCCCTCCTGGAGAACAGGAACTCTGGGGCCAACGTCCTGACTTTC
CDR3aa: CASSALLENRNSGANVLTF

v_gene: TRBV28
abundance: many
d_gene: .
j_gene: TRBJ2-7
CDR3nt: TGTGCCAGCAGTTTTGCGGGGGCGGACGAGCAGTACTTC
CDR3aa: CASSFAGADEQYF

v_gene: TRBV10-3
abundance: many
d_gene: .
j_gene: TRBJ2-1
CDR3nt: TGTGCCATCAGTCCCGTACCGGGTGTTGAGCAGTTCTTC
CDR3aa: CAISPVPGVEQFF

v_gene: TRBV28
abundance: many
d_gene: TRBD2
j_gene: TRBJ2-7
CDR3nt: TGTGCCAGCAGTTTGTTCAGCGGGGGCCTCTACGAGCAGTACTTC
CDR3aa: CASSLFSGGLYEQYF

v_gene: TRBV6-2/TRBV6-3
abundance: many
d_gene: TRBD1
j_gene: TRBJ1-2
CDR3nt: TGTGCCAGCAGTTTAGCGAGGACAGGCTCGGCCTATGGCTACACCTTC
CDR3aa: CASSLARTGSAYGYTF

v_gene: TRBV5-5
abundance: .
d_gene: .
j_gene: TRBJ2-3
CDR3nt: TGTGCCAGCAGCTTGGAACTAGGTAGTTTGGATACGCAGTATTTT
CDR3aa: CASSLELGSLDTQYF

v_gene: TRBV28
abundance: few
d_gene: .
j_gene: TRBJ2-2
CDR3nt: TGTGCCAGCAGTTCGGCCCGGGAGCTGTTTTTT
CDR3aa: CASSSARELFF

v_gene: TRBV12-3/TRBV12-4
abundance: many
d_gene: .
j_gene: TRBJ1-1
CDR3nt: TGTGCCAGCAGTCCACCCCCAGGCCCGCGGAGTGAAGCTTTCTTT
CDR3aa: CASSPPPGPRSEAFF

v_gene: TRBV10-3
abundance: few
d_gene: TRBD1
j_gene: TRBJ1-1
CDR3nt: TGTGCCATCAGTGAGTCCACAGGGGAGATCACTGAAGCTTTCTTT
CDR3aa: CAISESTGEITEAFF

v_gene: TRBV6-5
abundance: many
d_gene: TRBD1
j_gene: TRBJ2-7
CDR3nt: TGTGCCAGCAGCAAAGCCGGACAGGGGTGGTACGAGCAGTACTTC
CDR3aa: CASSKAGQGWYEQYF

v_gene: TRBV29-1
abundance: many
d_gene: .
j_gene: TRBJ2-1
CDR3nt: TGCAGCGTTGCCATGGTACGGGACAACCCTTCCGGTGAGCAGTTCTTC
CDR3aa: CSVAMVRDNPSGEQFF

v_gene: TRBV7-2
abundance: many
d_gene: .
j_gene: TRBJ2-3
CDR3nt: TGTGCCAGCAGCTCGCCGGACATTCAGGCAGCAGATACGCAGTATTTT
CDR3aa: CASSSPDIQAADTQYF

v_gene: TRBV20-1
abundance: many
d_gene: .
j_gene: TRBJ2-3
CDR3nt: TGCAGTGCTAGAGAGTGGGGGGATACGCAGTATTTT
CDR3aa: CSAREWGDTQYF

v_gene: TRBV10-3
abundance: many
d_gene: .
j_gene: TRBJ2-3
CDR3nt: TGTGCCATCAGTGAAAGAGGGCTAGACACAGATACGCAGTATTTT
CDR3aa: CAISERGLDTDTQYF

v_gene: TRBV5-1
abundance: many
d_gene: .
j_gene: TRBJ2-5
CDR3nt: TGCGCCAGCAGCTTCCTGGAGGAGACCCAGTACTTC
CDR3aa: CASSFLEETQYF

v_gene: TRBV20-1
abundance: many
d_gene: .
j_gene: TRBJ2-5
CDR3nt: TGCAGTGCTAGATCGGGGGGCCACCAAGAGACCCAGTACTTC
CDR3aa: CSARSGGHQETQYF

v_gene: TRBV5-1
abundance: many
d_gene: TRBD2
j_gene: TRBJ2-7
CDR3nt: TGCGCCAGCAGCGTTCGGGGACTAGCGGGGGGTAACGAGCAGTACTTC
CDR3aa: CASSVRGLAGGNEQYF

v_gene: TRBV12-3/TRBV12-4
abundance: few
d_gene: .
j_gene: TRBJ2-2
CDR3nt: TGTGCCAGCAGTATATCCGCCGGGGAGCTGTTTTTT
CDR3aa: CASSISAGELFF

v_gene: TRBV7-9
abundance: medium-sized
d_gene: .
j_gene: TRBJ1-2
CDR3nt: TGTGCCAGCAGCCCCCCAGGGAAGAGCTATGGCTACACCTTC
CDR3aa: CASSPPGKSYGYTF

v_gene: TRBV2
abundance: many
d_gene: .
j_gene: TRBJ2-3
CDR3nt: TGTGCCAGCAGTGAACCGGCAGGTGGCACAGATACGCAGTATTTT
CDR3aa: CASSEPAGGTDTQYF

v_gene: TRBV6-6
abundance: many
d_gene: .
j_gene: TRBJ1-4
CDR3nt: TGTGCCAGCATGGAAGACGGGTTTAATGAAAAACTGTTTTTT
CDR3aa: CASMEDGFNEKLFF

v_gene: TRBV29-1
abundance: many
d_gene: .
j_gene: TRBJ1-1
CDR3nt: TGCAGCGGTCTTAACTCAGGAACTGAAGCTTTCTTT
CDR3aa: CSGLNSGTEAFF

v_gene: TRBV2
abundance: few
d_gene: .
j_gene: TRBJ2-1
CDR3nt: TGTGCCAGCATTTGGGACCCCTACAATGAGCAGTTCTTC
CDR3aa: CASIWDPYNEQFF

v_gene: TRBV20-1
abundance: few
d_gene: TRBD2
j_gene: TRBJ2-1
CDR3nt: TGCAGTGCTGACCCCCTAATCGTGGAGGGAGGGCCGCGTGAGCAGTTCTTC
CDR3aa: CSADPLIVEGGPREQFF

v_gene: TRBV20-1
abundance: medium-sized
d_gene: TRBD1
j_gene: TRBJ1-5
CDR3nt: TGCAGTGCTAGGGAGGACAGGGAAAACAATCAGCCCCAGCATTTT
CDR3aa: CSAREDRENNQPQHF

v_gene: TRBV12-3/TRBV12-4
abundance: many
d_gene: TRBD2
j_gene: TRBJ2-5
CDR3nt: TGTGCCAGCAGTTTAACCCTAGCGGGGTACCAAGAGACCCAGTACTTC
CDR3aa: CASSLTLAGYQETQYF

v_gene: TRBV20-1
abundance: many
d_gene: TRBD1
j_gene: TRBJ2-3
CDR3nt: TGCAGTGCTCCCTCGGCGGGACAGGGGTGGGAGATGCAGTATTTT
CDR3aa: CSAPSAGQGWEMQYF

v_gene: TRBV20-1
abundance: many
d_gene: .
j_gene: TRBJ2-1
CDR3nt: TGCAGTGCTAGTGGGGTGTCGGGAAGGTACAATGAGCAGTTCTTC
CDR3aa: CSASGVSGRYNEQFF

v_gene: TRBV5-1
abundance: many
d_gene: .
j_gene: TRBJ1-1
CDR3nt: TGCGCCAGCCAGTCGGGGGTTGGATTCGGCACTGAAGCTTTCTTT
CDR3aa: CASQSGVGFGTEAFF

v_gene: TRBV5-1
abundance: many
d_gene: .
j_gene: TRBJ2-2
CDR3nt: TGCGCCAGCAAGAGTAACGTTGCGAACACCGGGGAGCTGTTTTTT
CDR3aa: CASKSNVANTGELFF